This TCR beta chain was documented in a study of vaccination and CD4 T cells after COVID-19. Study-level information: Researchers treated control cultures with a CEFX pool, an HIV-1 Nef pool, or no peptide.

Points on this clonotype: Its antigen remains unknown.

The treatment here: roughly ten-day PBMC culture with coronavirus spike peptide pools or control peptides (ViraFEST assay). During the years 2011-2018, before the COVID-19 pandemic, the unexposed donor's CD4+ T cells were collected. Peptide pool stimulation in ViraFEST expanded antigen-specific T cells, whose TCRs were then sequenced. With the Oncomine TCR Beta short-read assay, DNA from cultured CD4+ T cells was sequenced. TCRdb re-derived calls from the PCR reads in MiXCR, one entry per CDR3 protein. In the table there are about 8,300 distinct CDR3 sequences, roughly 45% of which are singletons. The germline V gene encodes CDR1 MNHEY and CDR2 SVGEGT. The junction had 6 bases not matched to a gene; V was cut back by 8 bases and J by 3 bases. CDR3 length: 14 amino acids.

The sequencing input was CD4+ T cells from blood, cultured in vitro. This sequence originates from a human donor in good health. The chain is built from TRBV6-2 or TRBV6-3 and TRBJ2-3, with 9 bases identical to TRBD2. For the CDR3, the DNA is TGTGCCAGCGGCGGGGGGGCCATTACAGATACGCAGTATTTT. It yields the protein CASGGGAITDTQYF.